This TCR beta chain appears in the sequencing data of a study of T cell repertoires in cytomegalovirus infection. Study-level background: Recently identified HLA-C-restricted CMV epitopes were among the peptides used. CMV infection together with matching HLA type was indicated by public TCR beta signatures.

Notes on this clonotype: Its antigen is not identified.

TCRdb passed the reads through MiXCR, listing each CDR3 protein once. The sample has approximately 350,000 distinct CDR3 sequences; just under 35% are singletons. The CDR3 spans 16 residues. In germline, CDR1 is LGHNA, CDR2 YSLEER. With 0 bases removed from V and 4 bases from J, the gap between germline ends came to 15 bases. Study-wide results and caveats: Cumulative frequency (of public TCR beta family members) identified carriers of CMV plus the relevant HLA. There were HLA-C-restricted CMV-specific TCR beta clonotypes dominating the ex vivo response.

The sequenced sample was cultured PBMCs, obtained from culture after CMV antigen stimulation. This receptor was taken from a human donor in good health (CMV status not recorded). Some clones in this sample may be carry-over from other donors' samples. The chain employs TRBV4-3 and TRBJ1-2, with D tentatively TRBD1 (6 bases). CDR3 in amino acids: CASSQDLGGRVYGYTF. CDR3 bases: TGCGCCAGCAGCCAAGATCTGGGGGGGCGAGTCTATGGCTACACCTTC.